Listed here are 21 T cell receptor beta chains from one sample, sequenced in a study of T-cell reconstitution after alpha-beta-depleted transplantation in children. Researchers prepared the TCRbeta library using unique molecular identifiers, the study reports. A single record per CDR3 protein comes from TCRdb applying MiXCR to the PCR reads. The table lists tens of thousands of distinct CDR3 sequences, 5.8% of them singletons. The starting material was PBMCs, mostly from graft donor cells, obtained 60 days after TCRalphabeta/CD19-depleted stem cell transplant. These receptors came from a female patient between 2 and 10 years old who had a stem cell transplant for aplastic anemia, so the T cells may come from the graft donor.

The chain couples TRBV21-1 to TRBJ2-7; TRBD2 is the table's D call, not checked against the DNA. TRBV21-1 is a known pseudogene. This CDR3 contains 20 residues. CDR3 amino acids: CASSKGRKSPSGRASYEQYF. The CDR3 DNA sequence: TGTGCCAGCAGCAAAGGCAGGAAAAGCCCTAGCGGGAGGGCGAGCTACGAGCAGTACTTC.

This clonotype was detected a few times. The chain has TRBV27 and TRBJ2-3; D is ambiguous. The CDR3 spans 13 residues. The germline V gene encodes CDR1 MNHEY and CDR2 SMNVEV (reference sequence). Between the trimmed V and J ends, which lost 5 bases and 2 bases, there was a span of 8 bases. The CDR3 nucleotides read TGTGCCAGCAGTCCCGCCCCCACAGATACGCAGTATTTT. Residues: CASSPAPTDTQYF.

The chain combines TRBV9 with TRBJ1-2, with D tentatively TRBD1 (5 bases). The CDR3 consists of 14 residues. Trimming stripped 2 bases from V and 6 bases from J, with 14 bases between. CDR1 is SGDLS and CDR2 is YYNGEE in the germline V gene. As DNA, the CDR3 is TGTGCCAGCAGCGTGCGGGACCGAGGGGATGGCTACACCTTC. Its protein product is CASSVRDRGDGYTF.

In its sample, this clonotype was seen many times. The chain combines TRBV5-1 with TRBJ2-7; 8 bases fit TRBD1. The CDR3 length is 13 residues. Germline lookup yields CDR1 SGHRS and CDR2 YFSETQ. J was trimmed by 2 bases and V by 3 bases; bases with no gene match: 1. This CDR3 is CASSSDRAYEQYF. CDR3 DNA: TGCGCCAGCAGCTCGGACAGGGCCTACGAGCAGTACTTC.

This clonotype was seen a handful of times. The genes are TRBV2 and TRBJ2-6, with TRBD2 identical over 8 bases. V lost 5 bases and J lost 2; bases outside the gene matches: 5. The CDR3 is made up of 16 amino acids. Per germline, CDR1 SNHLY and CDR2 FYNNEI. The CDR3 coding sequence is TGTGCCAGCAGTATCCTAGCGGGTCCTGGGGCCAACGTCCTGACTTTC. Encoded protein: CASSILAGPGANVLTF.

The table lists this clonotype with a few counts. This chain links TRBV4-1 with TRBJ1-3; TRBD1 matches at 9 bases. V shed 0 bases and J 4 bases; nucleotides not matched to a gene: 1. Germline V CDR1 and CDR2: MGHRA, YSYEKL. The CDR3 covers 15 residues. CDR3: CASSQETGGGNTIYF. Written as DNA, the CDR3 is TGCGCCAGCAGCCAAGAGACAGGGGGAGGAAACACCATATATTTT.

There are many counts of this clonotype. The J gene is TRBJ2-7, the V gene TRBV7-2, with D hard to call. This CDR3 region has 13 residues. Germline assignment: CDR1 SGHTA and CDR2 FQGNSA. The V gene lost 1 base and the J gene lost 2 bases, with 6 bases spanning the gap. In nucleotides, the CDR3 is TGTGCCAGCAGCTTAGACCTCACCTACGAGCAGTACTTC. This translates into CASSLDLTYEQYF.

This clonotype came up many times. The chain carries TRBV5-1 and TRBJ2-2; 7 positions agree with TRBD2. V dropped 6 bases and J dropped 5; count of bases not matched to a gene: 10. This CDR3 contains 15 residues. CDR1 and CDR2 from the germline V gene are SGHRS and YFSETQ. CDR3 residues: CASIGSSGLTGELFF. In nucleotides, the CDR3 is TGCGCCAGCATTGGTAGTAGCGGGCTAACCGGGGAGCTGTTTTTT.

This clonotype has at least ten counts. CDR3 nucleotide sequence: TGCGCCAGCAGCTTCACAACCGGATCGGAAGAGACCCAGTACTTC. Translation gives CASSFTTGSEETQYF. The chain employs TRBV5-1 and TRBJ2-5, with D unclear. V lost 2 bases to trimming and J lost 3 bases, with 14 bases between them. Germline V CDR1 and CDR2: SGHRS, YFSETQ. The CDR3 spans 15 residues.

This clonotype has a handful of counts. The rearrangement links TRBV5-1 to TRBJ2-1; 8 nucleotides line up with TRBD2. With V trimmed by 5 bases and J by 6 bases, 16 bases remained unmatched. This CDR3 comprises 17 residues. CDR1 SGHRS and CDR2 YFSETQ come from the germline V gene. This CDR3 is CASRSALPGLVSNEQFF. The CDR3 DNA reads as TGCGCCAGCAGGTCCGCTCTGCCGGGACTAGTGTCCAATGAGCAGTTCTTC.

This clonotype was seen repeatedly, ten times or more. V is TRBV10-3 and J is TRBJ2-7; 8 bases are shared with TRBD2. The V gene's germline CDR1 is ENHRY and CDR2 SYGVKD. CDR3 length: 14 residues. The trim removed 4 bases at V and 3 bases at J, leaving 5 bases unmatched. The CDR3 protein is CAISGAGTSYEQYF. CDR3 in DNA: TGTGCCATCAGTGGGGCCGGGACTAGCTACGAGCAGTACTTC.

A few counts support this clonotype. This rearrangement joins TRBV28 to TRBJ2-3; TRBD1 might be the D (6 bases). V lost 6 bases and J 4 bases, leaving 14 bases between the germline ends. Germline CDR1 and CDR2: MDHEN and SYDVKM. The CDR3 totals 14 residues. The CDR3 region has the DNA TGTGCCAGCAGCTCCGGGACATGGGCAGATACGCAGTATTTT. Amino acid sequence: CASSSGTWADTQYF.

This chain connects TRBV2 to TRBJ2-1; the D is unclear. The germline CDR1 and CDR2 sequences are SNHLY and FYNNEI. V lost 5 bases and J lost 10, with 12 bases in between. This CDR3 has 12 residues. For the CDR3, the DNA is TGTGCCAGCAGTCTTTCTAGGTTCGAGCAGTTCTTC. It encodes CASSLSRFEQFF.

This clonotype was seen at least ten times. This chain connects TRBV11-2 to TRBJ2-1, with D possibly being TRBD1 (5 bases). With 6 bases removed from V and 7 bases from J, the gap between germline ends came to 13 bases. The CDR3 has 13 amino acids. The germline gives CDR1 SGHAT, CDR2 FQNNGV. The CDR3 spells CASSPPGSNEQFF. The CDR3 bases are TGTGCCAGCAGTCCCCCAGGGTCGAATGAGCAGTTCTTC. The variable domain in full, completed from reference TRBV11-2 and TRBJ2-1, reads EAGVAQSPRYKIIEKRQSVAFWCNPISGHATLYWYQQILGQGPKLLIQFQNNGVVDDSQLPKDRFSAERLKGVDSTLKIQPAKLEDSAVYLCASSPPGSNEQFFGPGTRLTVL.

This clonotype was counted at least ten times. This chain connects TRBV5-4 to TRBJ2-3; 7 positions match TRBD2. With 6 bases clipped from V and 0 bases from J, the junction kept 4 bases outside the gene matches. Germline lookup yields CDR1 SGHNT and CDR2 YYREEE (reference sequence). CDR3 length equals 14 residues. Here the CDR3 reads CASKSGVSTDTQYF. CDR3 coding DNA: TGTGCCAGCAAGAGCGGGGTTAGCACAGATACGCAGTATTTT.

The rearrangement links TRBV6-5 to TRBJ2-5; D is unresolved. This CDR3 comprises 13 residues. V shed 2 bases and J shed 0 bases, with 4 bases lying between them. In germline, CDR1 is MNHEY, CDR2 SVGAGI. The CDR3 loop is CASSYGHQETQYF. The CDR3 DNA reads TGTGCCAGCAGTTACGGACACCAAGAGACCCAGTACTTC.

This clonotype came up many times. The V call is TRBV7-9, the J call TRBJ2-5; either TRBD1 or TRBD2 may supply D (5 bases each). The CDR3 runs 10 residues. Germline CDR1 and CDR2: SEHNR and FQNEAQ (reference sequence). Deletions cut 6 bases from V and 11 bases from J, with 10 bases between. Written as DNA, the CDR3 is TGTGCCAGCAGGGGGACCTATCAGTACTTC. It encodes CASRGTYQYF.

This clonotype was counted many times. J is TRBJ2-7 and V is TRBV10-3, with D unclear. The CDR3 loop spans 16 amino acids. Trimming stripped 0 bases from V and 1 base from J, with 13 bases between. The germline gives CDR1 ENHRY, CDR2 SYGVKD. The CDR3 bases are TGTGCCATCAGTGAGTCTGCTCGGAAAGAGTCCTACGAGCAGTACTTC. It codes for CAISESARKESYEQYF.

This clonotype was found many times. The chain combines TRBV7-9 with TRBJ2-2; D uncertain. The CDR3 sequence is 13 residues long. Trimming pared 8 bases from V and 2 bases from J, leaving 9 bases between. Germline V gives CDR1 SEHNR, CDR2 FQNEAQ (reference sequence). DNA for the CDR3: TGTGCCAGCTCCCCTATCAACACCGGGGAGCTGTTTTTT. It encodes CASSPINTGELFF.

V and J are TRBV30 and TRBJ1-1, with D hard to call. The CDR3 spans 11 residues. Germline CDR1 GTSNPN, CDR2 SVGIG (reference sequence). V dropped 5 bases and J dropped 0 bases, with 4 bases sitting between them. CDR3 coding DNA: TGTGCCTGGGTCATGAACACTGAAGCTTTCTTT. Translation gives CAWVMNTEAFF.

The CDR3 here is CASSHQDGNYGYTF. CDR3 bases: TGCGCCAGCAGCCACCAGGACGGGAACTATGGCTACACCTTC. V gene TRBV4-1 combines with J gene TRBJ1-2; unclear D gene. Trimming pared 3 bases from V and 2 bases from J, leaving 10 bases between. Germline V gene sequence: CDR1 MGHRA, CDR2 YSYEKL. CDR3 size: 14 residues.